The TCR beta chain under discussion was sequenced for a study of cytomegalovirus exposure and HLA in healthy donors. Overall study results and limits: For most subjects, TCR beta sequences were reported to predict HLA-A and HLA-B alleles with accuracy. A later analysis linked a missense DCLRE1C variant to TCR beta V- and J-gene trimming. Being productive about 87% or about 30% of the time was typical of most TCR beta V segments in an earlier analysis.

Primers for the PCR totalled 60 Vbeta and 13 Jbeta. Only in-frame clones appear in the TCRdb table, and some are missing; sequencing was by immunoSEQ multiplex PCR. The sample yields over 200,000 clones, 70% to 90% seen once. About this clone itself: Antigen: not known. Other DNA sequences from this sample encode an identical CDR3 as well.

The sample taken for sequencing was PBMCs. The sequence derives from a human donor in good health.

This chain's CDR3 is CASSIGGDYNEQFF. CDR3 DNA: TGTGCCAGTAGTATCGGCGGAGACTACAATGAGCAGTTCTTC. The chain combines TRBV19 with TRBJ2-1; D gene uncertain. Germline CDR1 reads LNHDA; CDR2 reads SQIVND (reference sequence). V lost 3 bases and J 3 bases, leaving 9 bases between the germline ends. There are 14 residues in the CDR3.